These 21 T cell receptor beta chains came from one sample sequenced in a study of cytomegalovirus exposure and HLA in healthy donors. This PCR relied on a set of 60 Vbeta primers and 13 Jbeta primers. TCRdb's table, derived via immunoSEQ multiplex PCR, lists solely in-frame clones and lacks some. The sample records 200,000 to 250,000 clones, approximately 78% being singletons. The material sequenced was PBMCs. Receptor source: a woman aged 40 to 50 in good health and CMV-seronegative.

J is TRBJ2-7 and V is TRBV4-1; TRBD1 might be the D (7 bases). V was pared by 1 base and J by 5 bases, with 15 bases between. This CDR3 has 15 amino acids. The germline V gene has CDR1 MGHRA and CDR2 YSYEKL. CDR3 amino acids: CASSQAPGRGDEQYF. CDR3 sequence (DNA): TGCGCCAGCAGCCAAGCACCCGGCAGGGGGGACGAGCAGTACTTC.

In its sample, this clone was seen once. The chain employs TRBV30 and TRBJ1-1, with TRBD1 as a possible D gene (6 bases). The CDR3 is 12 amino acids. The V end lost 7 bases, the J end lost 2 bases, and 11 bases lay between the germline ends. Germline CDR1 reads GTSNPN; CDR2 reads SVGIG (reference sequence). CDR3 protein: CASDRANTEAFF. The CDR3 bases are TGTGCCTCGGACAGAGCAAACACTGAAGCTTTCTTT. The variable domain in full, completed from reference TRBV30 and TRBJ1-1, reads SQTIHQWPATLVQPVGSPLSLECTVEGTSNPNLYWYRQAAGRGLQLLFYSVGIGQISSEVPQNLSASRPQDRQFILSSKKLLLSDSGFYLCASDRANTEAFFGQGTRLTVV.

The V and J genes are TRBV5-6 and TRBJ2-6, with TRBD2 as a possible D gene (6 bases). Per germline, CDR1 SGHDT and CDR2 YYEEEE. The CDR3 has 18 amino acids. With 0 bases removed from V and 0 bases from J, the gap between germline ends came to 13 bases. CDR3 sequence: CASSLVSGPLSGANVLTF. In DNA form, the CDR3 reads TGTGCCAGCAGCTTGGTTAGCGGACCACTCTCTGGGGCCAACGTCCTGACTTTC. Combining the CDR3 with reference TRBV5-6 and TRBJ2-6 gives the whole variable domain DAGVTQSPTHLIKTRGQQVTLRCSPKSGHDTVSWYQQALGQGPQFIFQYYEEEERQRGNFPDRFSGHQFPNYSSELNVNALLLGDSALYLCASSLVSGPLSGANVLTFGAGSRLTVL.

The CDR3 loop reads CASSRGDRGQETQYF. CDR3 coding DNA: TGCGCCAGCAGCAGAGGAGACAGGGGCCAAGAGACCCAGTACTTC. The chain carries TRBV5-1 and TRBJ2-5, with 8 bases matching TRBD1. V trimming: 4 bases; J trimming: 1 base; junction bases outside the gene matches: 6. CDR1 is SGHRS, CDR2 YFSETQ, per germline. This CDR3 spans 15 amino acids.

This clone appeared a few times. The CDR3 coding sequence is TGTGCCAGCAGCTGGGGGGTGGGGACAGGGGGAGGTACTGAAGCTTTCTTT. This encodes CASSWGVGTGGGTEAFF. The rearrangement links TRBV7-2 to TRBJ1-1, with 11 bases identical to TRBD1. The CDR3 sequence is 17 residues long. Trimming took 4 bases from V and 5 from J; bases not matched to a gene: 12. Per the germline V gene, CDR1 is SGHTA and CDR2 is FQGNSA. The whole variable domain, remainder taken from reference TRBV7-2 and TRBJ1-1, is GAGVSQSPSNKVTEKGKDVELRCDPISGHTALYWYRQSLGQGLEFLIYFQGNSAPDKSGLPSDRFSAERTGGSVSTLTIQRTQQEDSAVYLCASSWGVGTGGGTEAFFGQGTRLTVV.

The rearrangement joins TRBV18 to TRBJ2-7; TRBD1 is a possible D gene (5 bases). The germline gives CDR1 KGHSH, CDR2 LQKENI. CDR3 length equals 13 residues. The germline V and J ends were trimmed by 3 bases and 1 base, with 7 bases remaining between them. CDR3 in amino acids: CASSPAGSYEQYF. As DNA, the CDR3 is TGTGCCAGCTCACCTGCAGGGTCCTACGAGCAGTACTTC.

The chain links TRBV27 to TRBJ2-3; 7 nucleotides agree with TRBD2. V gave up 3 bases and J gave up 6 bases; unmatched junction bases: 3. Looked up from germline, CDR1 is MNHEY and CDR2 is SMNVEV (reference sequence). The CDR3 loop spans 13 amino acids. The CDR3 DNA is TGTGCCAGCAGTTTGAGGGGAGGGGATACGCAGTATTTT. Protein product: CASSLRGGDTQYF.

The chain uses TRBV28 and TRBJ2-2; TRBD1 is a possible D gene (6 bases). CDR1 is MDHEN and CDR2 is SYDVKM in the germline V gene. V gave up 8 bases and J gave up 6 bases, with 19 bases separating them. This CDR3 region has 15 residues. CDR3 nucleotides: TGTGCCAGCGGGCCGGGACACAGTCGTGCCGGGGAGCTGTTTTTT. Translation: CASGPGHSRAGELFF. The full variable domain, in which reference TRBV28 and TRBJ2-2 provide the parts outside the CDR3, is DVKVTQSSRYLVKRTGEKVFLECVQDMDHENMFWYRQDPGLGLRLIYFSYDVKMKEKGDIPEGYSVSREKKERFSLILESASTNQTSMYLCASGPGHSRAGELFFGEGSRLTVL.

V is TRBV7-2 and J is TRBJ1-1; 7 positions match TRBD1. CDR3 size: 13 residues. CDR1 is SGHTA and CDR2 is FQGNSA in the germline V gene. The V and J ends lost 5 bases and 4 bases, in that order; junction bases with no gene match: 4. DNA for the CDR3: TGTGCCAGCAGCCTCGACAGGGCCACTGAAGCTTTCTTT. This encodes CASSLDRATEAFF.

The chain joins TRBV19 to TRBJ1-1, with D uncertain. Germline V lookup: CDR1 LNHDA, CDR2 SQIVND (reference sequence). Deletions cut 6 bases from V and 5 bases from J, with 19 bases between. The CDR3 sequence is 15 residues long. The CDR3 reads CASSPVGRRGTEAFF. DNA for the CDR3: TGTGCCAGTAGCCCAGTTGGCAGGCGAGGGACTGAAGCTTTCTTT.

V is TRBV7-9 and J is TRBJ2-7; no definite D call. The CDR3 runs 14 residues. Per the germline V gene, CDR1 is SEHNR and CDR2 is FQNEAQ (reference sequence). Trimming pared 5 bases from V and 2 bases from J, leaving 13 bases between. Here the CDR3 reads CASSPHDSAYEQYF. In nucleotides, the CDR3 is TGTGCCAGCAGCCCCCACGACTCAGCCTACGAGCAGTACTTC.

The chain has TRBV27 and TRBJ2-2; no reliable D call. Trimming shortened V by 1 base and J by 2 bases, and 8 bases separated the two germline ends. The CDR3 spans 15 residues. CDR1 is MNHEY and CDR2 is SMNVEV in the germline V gene (reference sequence). The DNA for the CDR3 is TGTGCCAGCAGTTTATTTGGCGGTAACACCGGGGAGCTGTTTTTT. Translated: CASSLFGGNTGELFF.

This clone was observed a few times. V usage is TRBV4-1 and J usage is TRBJ2-2; D gene ambiguous. The germline V gene encodes CDR1 MGHRA and CDR2 YSYEKL. The V end lost 3 bases, the J end lost 5 bases, and 13 bases lay between the germline ends. This CDR3 region has 15 residues. CDR3 bases: TGCGCCAGCAGCCATGCCCTTCCTAGGACCGGGGAGCTGTTTTTT. It encodes CASSHALPRTGELFF.

The chain has TRBV7-3 and TRBJ2-7; TRBD2 agrees at 10 bases. Germline CDR1 is SGHTA and CDR2 is FQGTGA. The CDR3 loop spans 15 amino acids. The ends lost 0 bases at V and 2 bases at J; junction bases unmatched: 1. The CDR3 protein is CASSLTSGRAYEQYF. DNA for the CDR3: TGTGCCAGCAGCTTAACGAGCGGGAGGGCCTACGAGCAGTACTTC.

The count of this clone is one. This chain links TRBV30 with TRBJ1-5; 10 bases align to TRBD1. The junction had 7 bases not matched to a gene; V was cut back by 5 bases and J by 6 bases. Germline V gene data show CDR1 as GTSNPN and CDR2 as SVGIG (reference sequence). CDR3 length equals 14 residues. The CDR3 DNA is TGTGCCTGGGGCTTGACAGGGGGCAGTCAGCCCCAGCATTTT. It is translated as CAWGLTGGSQPQHF.

The chain links TRBV7-2 to TRBJ1-6; possible D gene TRBD1, 5 bases. The CDR3 loop spans 13 amino acids. V was cut by 3 bases and J by 14 bases, with 14 bases left in between. Germline V gene data show CDR1 as SGHTA and CDR2 as FQGNSA. CDR3 loop: CASSFREDRALHF. Here the CDR3 DNA reads TGTGCCAGCAGCTTCAGGGAAGATCGGGCCCTCCACTTT.

The V gene is TRBV7-9, the J gene TRBJ2-7; 8 bases fit TRBD1. The CDR3 consists of 11 residues. CDR1 is SEHNR, CDR2 FQNEAQ, per germline (reference sequence). The junction had 6 bases not matched to a gene; V was cut back by 4 bases and J by 13 bases. CDR3 in amino acids: CASSYQGALYF. DNA of the CDR3: TGTGCCAGCAGCTATCAGGGGGCCCTATACTTC.

The rearrangement uses TRBV6-5 and TRBJ2-1; D not resolved. Germline assignment: CDR1 MNHEY and CDR2 SVGAGI. This CDR3 is 11 amino acids long. The V end was cut by 6 bases, the J end by 5 bases, with 5 bases between. CDR3 amino acids: CASSLNNEQFF. CDR3 nucleotide sequence: TGTGCCAGCAGCCTTAACAATGAGCAGTTCTTC.

The chain has TRBV27 and TRBJ1-1; 7 bases map to TRBD1. The ends lost 3 bases at V and 7 bases at J; junction bases unmatched: 11. Germline CDR1 and CDR2: MNHEY and SMNVEV (reference sequence). This CDR3 is 15 amino acids long. CDR3 in amino acids: CASSFGDRVPGEAFF. The CDR3 DNA is TGTGCCAGCAGTTTTGGCGACAGGGTCCCGGGTGAAGCTTTCTTT.

V usage is TRBV2 and J usage is TRBJ1-1, with a possible D match to TRBD1 (5 bases). The CDR3 has 14 residues. Germline V gene sequence: CDR1 SNHLY, CDR2 FYNNEI. V was cut by 6 bases and J by 5 bases, with 16 bases left in between. In DNA, the CDR3 is TGTGCCAGCAGGGGACTTTATGGTGGAACTGAAGCTTTCTTT. Amino acid sequence: CASRGLYGGTEAFF. Combining the CDR3 with reference TRBV2 and TRBJ1-1 gives the whole variable domain EPEVTQTPSHQVTQMGQEVILRCVPISNHLYFYWYRQILGQKVEFLVSFYNNEISEKSEIFDDQFSVERPDGSNFTLKIRSTKLEDSAMYFCASRGLYGGTEAFFGQGTRLTVV.

The gene calls are TRBV9 and TRBJ2-2; 11 bases are shared with TRBD2. Germline V gene lookup returns CDR1 SGDLS and CDR2 YYNGEE. Unmatched junction bases numbered 6, after V lost 0 bases and J lost 2 bases. CDR3 length: 18 amino acids. The CDR3 sequence is CASSVDLLAGVNTGELFF. In DNA form, the CDR3 reads TGTGCCAGCAGCGTAGATCTACTAGCGGGAGTTAACACCGGGGAGCTGTTTTTT. The whole variable domain, filled in from reference TRBV9 and TRBJ2-2, reads DSGVTQTPKHLITATGQRVTLRCSPRSGDLSVYWYQQSLDQGLQFLIQYYNGEERAKGNILERFSAQQFPDLHSELNLSSLELGDSALYFCASSVDLLAGVNTGELFFGEGSRLTVL.